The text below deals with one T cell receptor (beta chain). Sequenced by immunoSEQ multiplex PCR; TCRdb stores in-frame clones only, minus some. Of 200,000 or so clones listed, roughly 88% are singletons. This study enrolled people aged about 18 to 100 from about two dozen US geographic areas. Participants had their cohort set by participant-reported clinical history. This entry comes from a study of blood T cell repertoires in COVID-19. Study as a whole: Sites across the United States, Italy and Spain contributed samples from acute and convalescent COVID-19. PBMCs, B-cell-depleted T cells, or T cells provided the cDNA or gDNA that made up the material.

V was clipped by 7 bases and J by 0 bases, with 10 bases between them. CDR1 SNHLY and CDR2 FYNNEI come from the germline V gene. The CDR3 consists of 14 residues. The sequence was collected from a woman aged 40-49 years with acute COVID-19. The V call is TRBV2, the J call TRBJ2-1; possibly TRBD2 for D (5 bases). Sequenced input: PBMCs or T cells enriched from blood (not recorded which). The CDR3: CASKDSSSYNEQFF. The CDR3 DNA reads TGTGCCAGCAAGGACTCCAGCTCCTACAATGAGCAGTTCTTC.